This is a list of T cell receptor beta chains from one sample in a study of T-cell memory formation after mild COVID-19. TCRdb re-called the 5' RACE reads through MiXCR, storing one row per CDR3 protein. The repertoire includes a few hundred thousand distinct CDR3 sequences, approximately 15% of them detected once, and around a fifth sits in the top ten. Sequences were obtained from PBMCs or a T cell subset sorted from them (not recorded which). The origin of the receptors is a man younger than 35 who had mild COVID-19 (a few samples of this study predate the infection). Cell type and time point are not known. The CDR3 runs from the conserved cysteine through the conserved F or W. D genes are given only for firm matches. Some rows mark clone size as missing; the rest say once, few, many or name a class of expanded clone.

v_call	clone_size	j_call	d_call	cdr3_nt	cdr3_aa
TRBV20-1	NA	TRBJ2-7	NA	TGCAGTGCTAAAAGACAGGTGTCCTACGAGCAGTACTTC	CSAKRQVSYEQYF
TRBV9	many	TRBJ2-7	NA	TGTGCCAGCAGCGTAGGAGCGGGCGGAACCTACGAGCAGTACTTC	CASSVGAGGTYEQYF
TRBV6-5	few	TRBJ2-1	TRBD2	TGTGCCAGCAGTTACTCCCAGAGGCTAGCGGGGGGGAACTACAATGAGCAGTTCTTC	CASSYSQRLAGGNYNEQFF
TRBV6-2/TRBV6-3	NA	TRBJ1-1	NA	TGTGCCAGCAGTCAGACACAGGGGAACACTGAAGCTTTCTTT	CASSQTQGNTEAFF
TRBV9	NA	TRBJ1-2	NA	TGTGCCAGCAGCGTAGAAGACGGAAACTATGGCTACACCTTC	CASSVEDGNYGYTF
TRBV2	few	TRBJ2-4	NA	TGTGCCAGCAGGCGCGGAACCTCAAGGGCCAAAAACATTCAGTACTTC	CASRRGTSRAKNIQYF
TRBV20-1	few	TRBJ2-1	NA	TGCAGTGCTAGCCGGGGGGCAAGTAGGTCGGATGAGCAGTTCTTC	CSASRGASRSDEQFF
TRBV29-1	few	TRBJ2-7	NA	TGCAGCGTTGGGCAGGGGGGGAACGAGCAGTACTTC	CSVGQGGNEQYF
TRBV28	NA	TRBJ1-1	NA	TGTGCCAGCAGTTTCCGCAGGGGCTGGGCCACTGAAGCTTTCTTT	CASSFRRGWATEAFF
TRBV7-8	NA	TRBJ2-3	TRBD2	TGTGCCAGCAGGCGCGGCGGGGGGCGATCTAGCACAGATACGCAGTATTTT	CASRRGGGRSSTDTQYF
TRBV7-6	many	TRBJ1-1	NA	TGCGCCAGCAGCTTGACAGTTAACACTGAAGCTTTCTTT	CASSLTVNTEAFF
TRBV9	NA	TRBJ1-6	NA	TGTGCCAGCAGCGTAGGCCTGGACAGAAGCTCCTATAATTCACCCCTCCACTTT	CASSVGLDRSSYNSPLHF
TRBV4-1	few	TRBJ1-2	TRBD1	TGCGCCAGCAGCTCCCCACAGGGGGGGGTTGGCTACACCTTC	CASSSPQGGVGYTF
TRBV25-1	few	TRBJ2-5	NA	TGTGCCAGCAGTGGGGGCTTGAGGGGGACCCAGTACTTC	CASSGGLRGTQYF
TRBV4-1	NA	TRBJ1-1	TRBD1	TGCGCCAGCAGCCCGACGACAGGGTTCGAACGCCTTGAAGCTTTCTTT	CASSPTTGFERLEAFF
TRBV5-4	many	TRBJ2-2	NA	TGTGCCAGCAGCGCAGGGGTGGCCACCGGGGAGCTGTTTTTT	CASSAGVATGELFF
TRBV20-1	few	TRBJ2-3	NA	TGCAGTGCTAGGATGGGGGCAGATACGCAGTATTTT	CSARMGADTQYF
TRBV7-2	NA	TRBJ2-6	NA	TGTGCCAGCAGCAAAGGACCGAGCTCTGGGGCCAACGTCCTGACTTTC	CASSKGPSSGANVLTF
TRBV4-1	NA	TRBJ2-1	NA	TGCGCCAGCAGCCCACCTCGCCGAGGTCGCGATGAGCAGTTCTTC	CASSPPRRGRDEQFF
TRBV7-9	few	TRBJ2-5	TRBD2	TGTGCCAGCAGCCCGCCGCTGGGACTAGCGGGGCAAGAGACCCAGTACTTC	CASSPPLGLAGQETQYF
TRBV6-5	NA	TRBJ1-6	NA	TGTGCCAGCAGCCGACTTCGGGGGACTTATAATTCACCCCTCCACTTT	CASSRLRGTYNSPLHF
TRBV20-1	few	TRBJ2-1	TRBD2	TGCAGTGCTAGACAACCGGGACTACCCGACAATGAGCAGTTCTTC	CSARQPGLPDNEQFF
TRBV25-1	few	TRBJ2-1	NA	TGTGCCAGCAGTGACCAAATGACCGCGGGTGAGCAGTTCTTC	CASSDQMTAGEQFF
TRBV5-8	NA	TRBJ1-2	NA	TGTGCCAGCGTACACCAGGGTTTCTATGGCTACACCTTC	CASVHQGFYGYTF
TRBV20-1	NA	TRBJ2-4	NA	TGCAGTGCTAGAACGGTATCCAAAAACATTCAGTACTTC	CSARTVSKNIQYF
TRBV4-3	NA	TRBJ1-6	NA	TGCGCCAGCAGCCAGGCTATTAGAACTGGAAATTCACCCCTCCACTTT	CASSQAIRTGNSPLHF
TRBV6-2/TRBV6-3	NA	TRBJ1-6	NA	TGTGCCAGCACCCGGGAAGGCCGATCACCCCTCCACTTT	CASTREGRSPLHF
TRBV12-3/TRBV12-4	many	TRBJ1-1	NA	TGTGCCAGCAGTTCACACAGGCTCATGAACACTGAAGCTTTCTTT	CASSSHRLMNTEAFF
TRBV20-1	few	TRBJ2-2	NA	TGCAGTGCTGGGGGCGGGACGGACCACCCTGCGAACACCGGGGAGCTGTTTTTT	CSAGGGTDHPANTGELFF
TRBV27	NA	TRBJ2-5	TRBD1	TGTGCCAGCAGCCGGGACAGAGGGGGGACCCAGTACTTC	CASSRDRGGTQYF
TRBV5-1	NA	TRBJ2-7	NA	TGCGCCAGCAGCTTGGCCGAGACAGTCTACGAGCAGTACTTC	CASSLAETVYEQYF
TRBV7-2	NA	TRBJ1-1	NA	TGTGCCAGCAGCTTATACGGGGCGAACACTGAAGCTTTCTTT	CASSLYGANTEAFF
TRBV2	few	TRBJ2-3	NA	TGTGCCATCGGGACCGGCGATACGCAGTATTTT	CAIGTGDTQYF
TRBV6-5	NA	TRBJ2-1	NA	TGTGCCAGCAGTTACTCGGTGGGCGCGCACTGGCAGTTCTTC	CASSYSVGAHWQFF
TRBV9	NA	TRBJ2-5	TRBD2	TGTGCCAGCAGCGTAGCCAGCGGGGGGGCCGGGTTAGAGACCCAGTACTTC	CASSVASGGAGLETQYF
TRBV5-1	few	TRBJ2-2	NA	TGCGCCAGCAGAACTCGGACGGACACCGGGGAGCTGTTTTTT	CASRTRTDTGELFF
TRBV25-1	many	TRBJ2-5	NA	TGTGCCAGCAGTGGTCGGGACCAAGGGGAGACCCAGTACTTC	CASSGRDQGETQYF
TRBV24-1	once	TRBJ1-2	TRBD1	TGTGCCACCAGTGACCCCGGGACAGCCTATGGCTACACCTTC	CATSDPGTAYGYTF